A single sample gave rise to the 9 T cell receptor beta chains below, sequenced in a study of T cells in Graves' hyperthyroidism and ophthalmopathy. RNA transcripts served as the template for amplifying TCR beta CDR3 regions. The HTBI primer set drove a first-round RT-PCR of the TCR CDR3. TCRdb analysed the multiplex PCR reads with MiXCR anew, one entry per CDR3 protein. This repertoire shows around 340,000 distinct CDR3 sequences, roughly a sixth found once; its top ten account for almost 35%. The specimen was blood. The receptors here all came from a woman aged 25 to 39 with Graves' hyperthyroidism that later progressed to Graves' ophthalmopathy.

The V and J genes are TRBV30 and TRBJ2-7; TRBD2 is a possible D gene (7 bases). The germline V gene encodes CDR1 GTSNPN and CDR2 SVGIG (reference sequence). The ends were cut back, 3 bases at V and 2 bases at J, with 14 bases in the middle. CDR3 length: 14 amino acids. The CDR3 DNA sequence: TGTGCCTGGAGAGGGGGGGACATCCCCTACGAGCAGTACTTC. This translates into CAWRGGDIPYEQYF.

The gene calls are TRBV4-1 and TRBJ2-7, with TRBD1 as a possible D gene (6 bases). CDR3 length: 13 amino acids. From germline, CDR1 is MGHRA and CDR2 YSYEKL. The germline V and J ends were trimmed by 0 bases and 3 bases, with 6 bases remaining between them. The CDR3 region is CASSQEDSYEQYF. The CDR3 DNA reads TGCGCCAGCAGCCAAGAGGACAGCTACGAGCAGTACTTC.

A few counts support this clonotype. This chain connects TRBV9 to TRBJ2-1, with TRBD2 matching over 13 bases. The V segment lost 3 bases and the J segment 4 bases; nucleotides outside the gene matches: 4. Germline-derived CDR1 and CDR2 are SGDLS and YYNGEE. CDR3 length equals 16 residues. The CDR3, as DNA: TGTGCCAGCAGCGGGCCGGGACTAGCGGGGTACAATGAGCAGTTCTTC. Translation: CASSGPGLAGYNEQFF.

As regards this clonotype: This clone may be a read error of a much larger clone one base away. V gene TRBV2 combines with J gene TRBJ2-3; D unresolved. CDR3 size: 14 residues. V shed 7 bases and J shed 4 bases, with 15 bases lying between them. Looked up from germline, CDR1 is SNHLY and CDR2 is FYNNEI. The CDR3 DNA is TGTGCCAGCAACTTTAAAGGGATCGCAGATACGCAGTATTTT. This gives the protein CASNFKGIADTQYF. Supplemented by reference TRBV2 and TRBJ2-3, the full variable domain reads EPEVTQTPSHQVTQMGQEVILRCVPISNHLYFYWYRQILGQKVEFLVSFYNNEISEKSEIFDDQFSVERPDGSNFTLKIRSTKLEDSAMYFCASNFKGIADTQYFGPGTRLTVL.

This clonotype was observed at least ten times. V and J are TRBV27 and TRBJ1-5; D is undetermined. Trimming left V 5 bases short and J 7 bases short, with 15 bases between. In germline, CDR1 is MNHEY, CDR2 SMNVEV (reference sequence). The CDR3 consists of 14 residues. DNA of the CDR3: TGTGCCAGCAGTCGTATCGGTGGCATGCAGCCCCAGCATTTT. The encoded protein is CASSRIGGMQPQHF.

In its sample, this clonotype was seen many times. V usage is TRBV20-1 and J usage is TRBJ2-7, with 8 bases identical to TRBD1. CDR1 DFQATT and CDR2 SNEGSKA come from the germline V gene (reference sequence). The V segment lost 3 bases and the J segment 2 bases; nucleotides outside the gene matches: 9. This CDR3 is 15 amino acids long. As DNA, the CDR3 is TGCAGTGCTAGGCCGACGGACAGGGATCCCTACGAGCAGTACTTC. Protein product: CSARPTDRDPYEQYF.

In this sample, this clonotype turned up a few times. V and J are TRBV28 and TRBJ2-6; D call uncertain. Germline V gives CDR1 MDHEN, CDR2 SYDVKM. The CDR3 is 14 residues long. Trimming took off 6 bases at V and 1 base at J, with 7 bases between the two ends. The CDR3 reads CASRTPSGANVLTF. CDR3 bases: TGTGCCAGCAGAACTCCGTCTGGGGCCAACGTCCTGACTTTC.

The chain carries TRBV7-8 and TRBJ2-5; 8 positions agree with TRBD1. Looked up from germline, CDR1 is SGHVS and CDR2 is FQNEAQ. The CDR3 is 14 amino acids. CDR3 residues: CARDRRGPGETQYF. For the CDR3, the DNA is TGTGCGCGGGACAGGCGGGGCCCCGGGGAGACCCAGTACTTC.

This clonotype was seen repeatedly, ten times or more. The chain recombines TRBV7-9 with TRBJ1-4; 8 bases match TRBD1. The CDR3 loop spans 14 amino acids. Germline CDR1 is SEHNR and CDR2 is FQNEAQ (reference sequence). Trimming cost V 5 bases and J 6 bases; bases outside gene matches: 5. CDR3 nucleotide sequence: TGTGCCAGCAGCAAACAGGGGGTGGATGAAAAACTGTTTTTT. Its protein is CASSKQGVDEKLFF.